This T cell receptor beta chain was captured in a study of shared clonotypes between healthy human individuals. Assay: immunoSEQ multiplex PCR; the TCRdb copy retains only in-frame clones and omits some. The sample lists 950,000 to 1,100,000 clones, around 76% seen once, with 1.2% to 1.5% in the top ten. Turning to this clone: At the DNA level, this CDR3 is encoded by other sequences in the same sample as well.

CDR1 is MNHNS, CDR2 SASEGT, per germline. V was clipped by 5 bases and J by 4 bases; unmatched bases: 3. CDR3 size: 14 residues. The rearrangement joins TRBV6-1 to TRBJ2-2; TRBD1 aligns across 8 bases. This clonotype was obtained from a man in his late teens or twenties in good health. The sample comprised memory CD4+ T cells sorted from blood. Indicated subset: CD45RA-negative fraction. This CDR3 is CASSSGTGTGELFF. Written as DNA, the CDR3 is TGTGCCAGCAGTTCCGGGACAGGCACCGGGGAGCTGTTTTTT.